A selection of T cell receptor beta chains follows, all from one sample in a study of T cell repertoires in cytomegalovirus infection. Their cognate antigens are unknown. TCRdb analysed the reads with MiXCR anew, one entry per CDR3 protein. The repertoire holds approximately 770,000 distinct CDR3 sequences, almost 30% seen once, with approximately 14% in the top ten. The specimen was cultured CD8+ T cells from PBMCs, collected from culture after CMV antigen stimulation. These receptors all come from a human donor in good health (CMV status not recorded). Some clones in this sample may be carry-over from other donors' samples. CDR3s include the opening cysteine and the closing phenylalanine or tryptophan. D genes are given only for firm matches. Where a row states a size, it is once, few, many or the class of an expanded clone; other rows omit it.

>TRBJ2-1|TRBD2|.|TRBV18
CASSPVVRLAGAYNEQFF
TGTGCCAGCTCCCCAGTTGTTAGACTAGCGGGGGCCTACAATGAGCAGTTCTTC
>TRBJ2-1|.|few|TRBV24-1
CATSDGALGGYNEQFF
TGTGCCACCAGTGACGGGGCGTTAGGTGGATACAATGAGCAGTTCTTC
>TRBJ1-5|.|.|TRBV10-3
CATLAGHNQPQHF
TGTGCCACCTTGGCAGGGCACAATCAGCCCCAGCATTTT
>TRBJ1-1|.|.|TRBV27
CASSLTTETEAFF
TGTGCCAGCAGTCTCACGACAGAGACTGAAGCTTTCTTT
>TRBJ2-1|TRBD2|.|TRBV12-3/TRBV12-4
CASNEPGLAGGQSYNEQFF
TGTGCCAGCAACGAGCCGGGACTAGCGGGGGGGCAATCCTACAATGAGCAGTTCTTC
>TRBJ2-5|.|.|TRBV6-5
CASGSTEETQYF
TGTGCCAGCGGGAGTACCGAAGAGACCCAGTACTTC
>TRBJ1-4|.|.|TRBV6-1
CASTWYLPNEKLFF
TGTGCCAGCACATGGTATCTCCCTAATGAAAAACTGTTTTTT
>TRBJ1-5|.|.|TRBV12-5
CASGTIQPQHF
TGTGCTAGTGGTACCATCCAGCCCCAGCATTTT
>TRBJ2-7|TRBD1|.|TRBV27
CASSIAGQGLSWYEQYF
TGTGCCAGCAGTATCGCCGGACAGGGGTTAAGTTGGTACGAGCAGTACTTC
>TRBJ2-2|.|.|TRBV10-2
CASSEKFRTSNTGELFF
TGCGCCAGCAGTGAAAAATTCAGGACATCGAACACCGGGGAGCTGTTTTTT
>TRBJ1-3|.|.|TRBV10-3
CAISELRVGGPSSGNTIYF
TGTGCCATCAGTGAGTTACGAGTCGGGGGACCGAGCTCTGGAAACACCATATATTTT
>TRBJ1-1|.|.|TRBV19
CASSIVVAGVNTEAFF
TGTGCCAGTAGTATAGTTGTTGCAGGGGTGAACACTGAAGCTTTCTTT
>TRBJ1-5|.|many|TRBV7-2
CASSEDGTSNQPQHF
TGTGCCAGCAGCGAGGACGGAACTAGCAATCAGCCCCAGCATTTT
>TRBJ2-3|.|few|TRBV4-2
CASSQVGDGSTDTQYF
TGTGCCAGCAGCCAAGTGGGTGACGGGAGTACAGATACGCAGTATTTT
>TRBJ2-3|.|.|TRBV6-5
CASSYSQGDLTDTQYF
TGTGCCAGCAGTTACTCCCAGGGAGACTTGACAGATACGCAGTATTTT
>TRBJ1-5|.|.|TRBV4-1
CASSQVGGPQHF
TGCGCCAGCAGCCAAGTCGGGGGGCCCCAGCATTTT
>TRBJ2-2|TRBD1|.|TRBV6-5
CASSPGGADTGELFF
TGTGCCAGCAGTCCAGGGGGCGCCGACACCGGGGAGCTGTTTTTT
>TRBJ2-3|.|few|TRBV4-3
CASSQDQWGVTDTQYF
TGCGCCAGCAGCCAAGATCAGTGGGGGGTTACAGATACGCAGTATTTT
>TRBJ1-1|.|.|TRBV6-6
CASSWMQGTEAFF
TGTGCCAGCAGTTGGATGCAGGGCACTGAAGCTTTCTTT
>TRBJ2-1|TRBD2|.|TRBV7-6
CASSLGTSGGREQFF
TGTGCCAGCAGCTTAGGGACTAGCGGGGGCCGTGAGCAGTTCTTC
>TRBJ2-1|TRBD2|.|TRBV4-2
CASSQRTSGVHNEQFF
TGTGCCAGCAGCCAACGGACTAGCGGGGTCCACAATGAGCAGTTCTTC
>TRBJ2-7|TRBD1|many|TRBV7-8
CASSFPPGRGQGHEQYF
TGTGCCAGCAGCTTCCCCCCGGGTAGGGGACAGGGCCACGAGCAGTACTTC
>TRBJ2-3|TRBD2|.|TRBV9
CASSVAAWTSATDTQYF
TGTGCCAGCAGCGTAGCCGCCTGGACTAGCGCCACAGATACGCAGTATTTT
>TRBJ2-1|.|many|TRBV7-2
CASSINRDNEQFF
TGTGCCAGCAGCATTAACAGGGACAATGAGCAGTTCTTC
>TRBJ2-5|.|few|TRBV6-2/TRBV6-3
CASSYSLRETQYF
TGTGCCAGCAGTTACTCGTTGAGGGAGACCCAGTACTTC
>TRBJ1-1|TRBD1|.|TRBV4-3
CASSRRPGQLNTEAFF
TGCGCCAGCAGCCGCCGTCCGGGACAGTTGAACACTGAAGCTTTCTTT
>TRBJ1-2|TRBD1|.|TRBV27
CASSAGQGAGGYTF
TGTGCCAGCAGTGCAGGACAGGGGGCGGGTGGCTACACCTTC
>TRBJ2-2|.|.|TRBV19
CASSIVLAAGELFF
TGTGCCAGTAGTATCGTCTTGGCTGCCGGGGAGCTGTTTTTT
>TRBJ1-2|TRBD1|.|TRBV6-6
CASTRQGVPDYGYTF
TGTGCCAGCACCAGACAGGGAGTGCCGGATTATGGCTACACCTTC
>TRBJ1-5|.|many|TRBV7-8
CASNPTGTSNQPQHF
TGTGCCAGCAACCCAACAGGTACTAGCAATCAGCCCCAGCATTTT
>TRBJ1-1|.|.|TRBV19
CASSTGTWTEAFF
TGTGCCAGTAGTACGGGGACATGGACTGAAGCTTTCTTT
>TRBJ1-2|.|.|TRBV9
CASSYTPNYGYTF
TGTGCCAGCAGCTACACCCCTAACTATGGCTACACCTTC
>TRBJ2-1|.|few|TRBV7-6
CASRVAGGTYNEQFF
TGTGCCAGCAGGGTTGCAGGGGGGACCTACAATGAGCAGTTCTTC
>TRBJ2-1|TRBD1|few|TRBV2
CASSAGTASSYNEQFF
TGTGCCAGCAGCGCCGGGACAGCGAGCTCCTACAATGAGCAGTTCTTC
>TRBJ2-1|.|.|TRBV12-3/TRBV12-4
CASSLAGWHYNEQFF
TGTGCCAGCAGTTTAGCGGGGTGGCACTACAATGAGCAGTTCTTC
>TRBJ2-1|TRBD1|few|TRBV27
CASSLRGYSYNEQFF
TGTGCCAGCAGCCTCAGGGGGTACAGCTACAATGAGCAGTTCTTC
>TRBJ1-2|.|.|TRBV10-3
CAISEGLDTKFYGYTF
TGTGCCATCAGTGAAGGTCTGGACACAAAGTTCTATGGCTACACCTTC